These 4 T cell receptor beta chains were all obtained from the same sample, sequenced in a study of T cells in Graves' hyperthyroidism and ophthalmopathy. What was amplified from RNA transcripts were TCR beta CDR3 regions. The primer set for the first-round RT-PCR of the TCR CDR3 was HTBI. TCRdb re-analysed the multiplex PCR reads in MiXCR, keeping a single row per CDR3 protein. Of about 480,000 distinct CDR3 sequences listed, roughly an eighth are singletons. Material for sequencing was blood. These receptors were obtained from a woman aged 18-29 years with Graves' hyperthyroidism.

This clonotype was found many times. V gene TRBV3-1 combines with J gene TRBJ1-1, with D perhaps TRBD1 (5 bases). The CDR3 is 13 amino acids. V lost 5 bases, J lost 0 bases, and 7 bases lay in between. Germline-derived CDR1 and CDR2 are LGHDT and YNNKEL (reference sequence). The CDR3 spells CASSWDVNTEAFF. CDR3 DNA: TGTGCCAGCAGCTGGGACGTGAACACTGAAGCTTTCTTT.

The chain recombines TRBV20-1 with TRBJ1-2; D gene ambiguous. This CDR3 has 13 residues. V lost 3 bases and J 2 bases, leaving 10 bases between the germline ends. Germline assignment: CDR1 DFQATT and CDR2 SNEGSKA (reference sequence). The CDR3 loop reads CSARSLSNYGYTF. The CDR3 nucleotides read TGCAGTGCTAGGAGCTTATCGAACTATGGCTACACCTTC.

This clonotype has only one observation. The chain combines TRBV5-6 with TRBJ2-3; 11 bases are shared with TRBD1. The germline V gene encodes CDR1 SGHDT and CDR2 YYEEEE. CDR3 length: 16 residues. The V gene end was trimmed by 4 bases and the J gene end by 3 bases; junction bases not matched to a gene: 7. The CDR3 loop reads CASSADRGRSTDTQYF. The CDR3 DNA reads TGTGCCAGCAGCGCGGACAGGGGGCGATCGACAGATACGCAGTATTTT.

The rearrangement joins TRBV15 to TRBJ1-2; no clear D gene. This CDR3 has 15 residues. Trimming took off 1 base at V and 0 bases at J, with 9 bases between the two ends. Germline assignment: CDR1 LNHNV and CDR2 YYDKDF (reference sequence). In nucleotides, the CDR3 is TGTGCCACCAGCAGAGCGACGATAGCTAACTATGGCTACACCTTC. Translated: CATSRATIANYGYTF.